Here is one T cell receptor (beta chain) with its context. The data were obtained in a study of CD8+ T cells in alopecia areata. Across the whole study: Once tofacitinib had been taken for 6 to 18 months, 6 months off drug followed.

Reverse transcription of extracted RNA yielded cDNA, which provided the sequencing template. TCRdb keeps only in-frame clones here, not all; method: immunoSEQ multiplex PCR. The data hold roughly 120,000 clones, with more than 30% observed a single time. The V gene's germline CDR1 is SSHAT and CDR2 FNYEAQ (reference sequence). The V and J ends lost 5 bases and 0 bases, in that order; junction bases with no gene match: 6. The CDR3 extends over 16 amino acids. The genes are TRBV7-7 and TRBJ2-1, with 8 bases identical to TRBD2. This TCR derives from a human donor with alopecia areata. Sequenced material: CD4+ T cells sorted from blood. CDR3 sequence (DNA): TGTGCCAGCAGCCCGGGTAGCGGGAACTCCTACAATGAGCAGTTCTTC. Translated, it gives CASSPGSGNSYNEQFF.